Listed below are T cell receptor beta chains from one sample, sequenced in a study of PD-L1 blockade in urothelial cancer. Clones were read by immunoSEQ multiplex PCR, and TCRdb kept only the in-frame ones, dropping some. The table records 65,000 to 85,000 clones, 91% of them present only once. Sequences were derived from PBMCs, sampled around atezolizumab (anti-PD-L1) treatment. The receptors were gathered from an elderly woman with urothelial cancer. Both conserved end residues are part of each CDR3. The order of the fields is CDR3 length, V gene, J gene, clone size, D gene, CDR3 protein, CDR3 DNA. D genes are given only for firm matches. Where a row states a size, it is once, few, many or the class of an expanded clone; other rows omit it.

CDR3 length: 16; V gene: TRBV9; J gene: TRBJ2-7; clone size: .; D gene: .; CDR3 protein: CASSVAGDLPSYEQYF; CDR3 DNA: TGTGCCAGCAGCGTAGCGGGGGACCTGCCGAGCTACGAGCAGTACTTC
CDR3 length: 15; V gene: TRBV28; J gene: TRBJ2-7; clone size: .; D gene: TRBD2; CDR3 protein: CASSFTGRSSYEQYF; CDR3 DNA: TGTGCCAGCAGTTTTACCGGGAGGAGCTCCTACGAGCAGTACTTC
CDR3 length: 17; V gene: TRBV7-8; J gene: TRBJ2-3; clone size: .; D gene: .; CDR3 protein: CASSPGFRASALDTQYF; CDR3 DNA: TGTGCCAGCAGCCCTGGCTTTAGGGCTAGCGCTTTAGATACGCAGTATTTT
CDR3 length: 14; V gene: TRBV28; J gene: TRBJ1-5; clone size: .; D gene: TRBD1; CDR3 protein: CASRTGFSNQPQHF; CDR3 DNA: TGTGCCAGCAGGACAGGGTTTAGCAATCAGCCCCAGCATTTT
CDR3 length: 14; V gene: TRBV7-2; J gene: TRBJ1-1; clone size: .; D gene: .; CDR3 protein: CASSLRRTGKGAFF; CDR3 DNA: TGTGCCAGCAGCCTTCGGCGGACGGGGAAGGGAGCTTTCTTT
CDR3 length: 13; V gene: TRBV27; J gene: TRBJ1-1; clone size: .; D gene: .; CDR3 protein: CASRPQGPTEAFF; CDR3 DNA: TGTGCCAGCAGACCCCAGGGGCCCACTGAAGCTTTCTTT
CDR3 length: 14; V gene: TRBV6-1; J gene: TRBJ2-4; clone size: .; D gene: TRBD2; CDR3 protein: CASSAIPGGGIQYF; CDR3 DNA: TGTGCCAGCAGCGCCATCCCGGGAGGGGGCATTCAGTACTTC
CDR3 length: 14; V gene: TRBV30; J gene: TRBJ2-1; clone size: .; D gene: TRBD2; CDR3 protein: CAWGGREFIDEQFF; CDR3 DNA: TGTGCCTGGGGAGGGCGGGAGTTCATCGATGAGCAGTTCTTC
CDR3 length: 15; V gene: TRBV2; J gene: TRBJ2-2; clone size: once; D gene: TRBD2; CDR3 protein: CASSQRSGRIGELFF; CDR3 DNA: TGTGCCAGCAGCCAGCGGAGCGGGAGAATCGGGGAGCTGTTTTTT
CDR3 length: 11; V gene: TRBV20-1; J gene: TRBJ2-7; clone size: .; D gene: .; CDR3 protein: CSAVQTEGQYF; CDR3 DNA: TGCAGTGCCGTACAGACAGAAGGGCAGTACTTC
CDR3 length: 15; V gene: TRBV6-1; J gene: TRBJ1-1; clone size: .; D gene: .; CDR3 protein: CASSEVGGTNTEAFF; CDR3 DNA: TGTGCCAGCAGTGAAGTGGGGGGGACGAACACTGAAGCTTTCTTT
CDR3 length: 14; V gene: TRBV19; J gene: TRBJ2-7; clone size: few; D gene: TRBD2; CDR3 protein: CASSRLAGNYEQYF; CDR3 DNA: TGTGCCAGTAGTCGACTAGCGGGTAACTACGAGCAGTACTTC
CDR3 length: 16; V gene: TRBV4-2; J gene: TRBJ2-5; clone size: once; D gene: TRBD2; CDR3 protein: CASSRLAGPPTETQYF; CDR3 DNA: TGTGCCAGCAGCCGGCTAGCGGGACCTCCCACAGAGACCCAGTACTTC
CDR3 length: 15; V gene: TRBV7-9; J gene: TRBJ1-1; clone size: .; D gene: TRBD1; CDR3 protein: CASRISGGATTEAFF; CDR3 DNA: TGTGCCAGCAGGATATCAGGGGGCGCAACAACTGAAGCTTTCTTT
CDR3 length: 17; V gene: TRBV6-1; J gene: TRBJ1-3; clone size: .; D gene: .; CDR3 protein: CASSEAPSGDFGNTIYF; CDR3 DNA: TGTGCCAGCAGTGAAGCGCCGTCGGGGGACTTTGGAAACACCATATATTTT
CDR3 length: 16; V gene: TRBV6-6; J gene: TRBJ2-2; clone size: .; D gene: TRBD2; CDR3 protein: CASSYELAGGGGELFF; CDR3 DNA: TGTGCCAGCAGTTACGAACTAGCGGGAGGTGGTGGGGAGCTGTTTTTT
CDR3 length: 11; V gene: TRBV5-1; J gene: TRBJ2-7; clone size: .; D gene: .; CDR3 protein: CASSGGVEQYF; CDR3 DNA: TGCGCCAGCAGCGGCGGGGTTGAGCAGTACTTC
CDR3 length: 13; V gene: TRBV19; J gene: TRBJ1-1; clone size: .; D gene: .; CDR3 protein: CASSIDPDTEAFF; CDR3 DNA: TGTGCCAGTAGTATAGATCCAGACACTGAAGCTTTCTTT
CDR3 length: 17; V gene: TRBV19; J gene: TRBJ2-1; clone size: once; D gene: TRBD2; CDR3 protein: CASSPVGGRASYNEQFF; CDR3 DNA: TGTGCCAGTAGCCCGGTCGGCGGGAGGGCCTCCTACAATGAGCAGTTCTTC
CDR3 length: 13; V gene: TRBV13; J gene: TRBJ2-7; clone size: .; D gene: .; CDR3 protein: CASSFQGVYEQYF; CDR3 DNA: TGTGCCAGCAGCTTTCAAGGAGTTTACGAGCAGTACTTC
CDR3 length: 15; V gene: TRBV5-1; J gene: TRBJ2-2; clone size: .; D gene: TRBD2; CDR3 protein: CASSLAGRDGGELFF; CDR3 DNA: TGCGCCAGCAGCTTGGCCGGGAGGGATGGCGGGGAGCTGTTTTTT